These 14 T cell receptor beta chains originate from one sample sequenced in a study of cytotoxic CD8 clonotypes in ibrutinib-treated CLL. The assay was immunoSEQ multiplex PCR, and TCRdb's table has in-frame clones only and misses some. The data show 160,000 or so clones, roughly four fifths seen once. Sequences were derived from PBMCs, sampled after 12 months of ibrutinib treatment. These receptor sequences come from a human donor with chronic lymphocytic leukemia.

The V gene is TRBV2, the J gene TRBJ2-2; D unresolved. Trimming took 7 bases from V and 2 from J, leaving 5 bases between them. Looked up from germline, CDR1 is SNHLY and CDR2 is FYNNEI. This CDR3 has 12 amino acids. The CDR3, as DNA: TGTGCCAGCAAACCCAACACCGGGGAGCTGTTTTTT. Encoded protein: CASKPNTGELFF.

The chain is built from TRBV28 and TRBJ1-2; TRBD1 might be the D (5 bases). The length of the CDR3 is 15 residues. The V end was cut by 5 bases, the J end by 0 bases, with 13 bases between. Germline lookup yields CDR1 MDHEN and CDR2 SYDVKM. CDR3 DNA sequence: TGTGCCAGCAGTCCGGGGCCCCGATCTAACTATGGCTACACCTTC. Translation: CASSPGPRSNYGYTF.

This chain joins TRBV4-3 and TRBJ1-2; 12 bases line up with TRBD1. CDR3 length: 16 residues. The ends lost 1 base at V and 3 bases at J; junction bases unmatched: 3. Germline CDR1 is LGHNA and CDR2 is YSLEER. The CDR3 spells CASSQGGQGAYYGYTF. In nucleotides, the CDR3 is TGCGCCAGCAGCCAAGGGGGACAGGGGGCTTACTATGGCTACACCTTC.

CDR3: CASSLARYFKASTDTQYF. Written as DNA, the CDR3 is TGCGCCAGCAGCTTGGCGAGGTACTTCAAAGCTAGCACAGATACGCAGTATTTT. The chain is built from TRBV5-1 and TRBJ2-3, with D unclear. CDR3 length equals 18 residues. Deletions cut 0 bases from V and 0 bases from J, with 17 bases between. Germline values: CDR1 SGHRS, CDR2 YFSETQ.

V and J are TRBV6-5 and TRBJ2-7, with 9 nucleotides matching TRBD2. The CDR3 has 15 amino acids. The junction had 9 bases not matched to a gene; V was cut back by 4 bases and J by 5 bases. In germline, CDR1 is MNHEY, CDR2 SVGAGI. The CDR3 region has the DNA TGTGCCAGCAGTTTAGATAGCGGGAGTCTGAACGAGCAGTACTTC. Translation gives CASSLDSGSLNEQYF.

This clone appeared once. The chain is built from TRBV14 and TRBJ1-2; TRBD1 aligns across 7 bases. Germline CDR1 reads SGHDN; CDR2 reads FVKESK. The CDR3 sequence is 15 residues long. The ends lost 5 bases at V and 4 bases at J; junction bases unmatched: 10. CDR3 nucleotides: TGTGCCAGCAGCTACACAGGGGCAGGTGTCTATGGCTACACCTTC. It codes for CASSYTGAGVYGYTF. Together with reference TRBV14 and TRBJ1-2, the CDR3 gives the full variable domain: EAGVTQFPSHSVIEKGQTVTLRCDPISGHDNLYWYRRVMGKEIKFLLHFVKESKQDESGMPNNRFLAERTGGTYSTLKVQPAELEDSGVYFCASSYTGAGVYGYTFGSGTRLTVV.

V gene TRBV28 combines with J gene TRBJ1-2; tentatively, D is TRBD1 (5 bases). Deletions cut 5 bases from V and 0 bases from J, with 7 bases between. Germline V gene data show CDR1 as MDHEN and CDR2 as SYDVKM. This CDR3 contains 13 residues. CDR3 nucleotides: TGTGCCAGCAGTGGGGGAGCTAACTATGGCTACACCTTC. It codes for CASSGGANYGYTF.

This clone is a singleton in its sample. This chain connects TRBV19 to TRBJ2-1; D not certain. Trimming removed 3 bases from V and 0 bases from J, with 3 bases in between. Germline V gene data show CDR1 as LNHDA and CDR2 as SQIVND (reference sequence). The CDR3 totals 13 residues. The DNA of the CDR3 is TGTGCCAGTAGTATGAGCTCCTACAATGAGCAGTTCTTC. Protein product: CASSMSSYNEQFF.

The chain joins TRBV28 to TRBJ2-7; the D gene could be TRBD1 or TRBD2 (5 bases each). CDR3 length equals 16 residues. V lost 8 bases and J 2 bases, leaving 22 bases between the germline ends. Germline V gives CDR1 MDHEN, CDR2 SYDVKM. CDR3 bases: TGTGCCAGCGGGCTGTCTCGGGGCCCCCCACCCTACGAGCAGTACTTC. Its protein product is CASGLSRGPPPYEQYF.

This clone was found a few times. The junction departs from the called germline gene at one end, perhaps through a read error. The J gene is TRBJ1-1, the V gene TRBV6-6; the D is unclear. Germline V gives CDR1 MNHNY, CDR2 SVGAGI (reference sequence). The CDR3 is 15 amino acids. The CDR3 region is CASSLRQYSNTAAFF. CDR3 nucleotide sequence: TGTGCCAGCAGCTTACGGCAGTACTCGAACACTGCAGCTTTCTTT.

The chain uses TRBV28 and TRBJ2-1, with 10 positions matching TRBD2. The CDR3 is made up of 14 amino acids. J was trimmed by 12 bases and V by 5 bases; bases with no gene match: 10. Germline-derived CDR1 and CDR2 are MDHEN and SYDVKM. For the CDR3, the DNA is TGTGCCAGCAGTGCTAGCGGGAGTGGGTTGGGGCAGTTCTTC. Residues: CASSASGSGLGQFF.

Regarding this clone: This sample includes further DNA sequences coding for the same CDR3. The chain combines TRBV28 with TRBJ2-5, with 7 bases fitting TRBD1. Germline-derived CDR1 and CDR2 are MDHEN and SYDVKM. V gave up 5 bases and J gave up 3 bases; unmatched junction bases: 12. The CDR3 covers 16 residues. This CDR3 reads CASSTNRGSKKETQYF. CDR3 nucleotide sequence: TGTGCCAGCAGTACGAACAGGGGCTCAAAGAAAGAGACCCAGTACTTC.

The chain combines TRBV19 with TRBJ2-3; TRBD2 matches at 11 bases. V shed 4 bases, J shed 6 bases, and the junction held 6 bases outside the gene matches. Germline assignment: CDR1 LNHDA and CDR2 SQIVND (reference sequence). This CDR3 has 15 amino acids. The CDR3 DNA reads TGTGCCAGTAGTACTAGCGGGGGGCTTCAGGATACGCAGTATTTT. Amino acids: CASSTSGGLQDTQYF.

This chain links TRBV10-3 with TRBJ2-2, with D tentatively TRBD2 (5 bases). This CDR3 spans 15 amino acids. Deletions cut 1 base from V and 5 bases from J, with 11 bases between. Germline CDR1 reads ENHRY; CDR2 reads SYGVKD. The CDR3 coding sequence is TGTGCCATCAGTGAGTTGGGGAGTGGAACCGGGGAGCTGTTTTTT. This codes for CAISELGSGTGELFF.